This T cell receptor beta chain was profiled in a study of control samples from healthy donors and cancer patients. Germline CDR1 is LNHNV and CDR2 is YYDKDF (reference sequence). The CDR3 has 13 residues. V was cut by 3 bases and J by 0 bases, with 6 bases left in between. Using immunoSEQ multiplex PCR, the repertoire was profiled, and TCRdb retains in-frame clones only, with some absent. The profile shows approximately 110,000 clones, 91% of them singletons. This rearrangement joins TRBV15 to TRBJ2-7, with D unresolved. What was sequenced was blood. The receptor's source is a woman aged 18 to 35 in good health. CDR3 bases: TGTGCCACCAGCAGGTCGAGCTCCTACGAGCAGTACTTC. This translates into CATSRSSSYEQYF.